These T cell receptor beta chains were read from a single sample in a study of blood T cell repertoires in COVID-19. Some clones are missing from TCRdb's copy, which holds only in-frame ones; the method was immunoSEQ multiplex PCR. The sample records some 89,000 clones, more than 75% being singletons. Sequencing was carried out using peripheral blood. The source is a man in his 70s with acute or convalescent COVID-19. CDR3s include the opening cysteine and the closing phenylalanine or tryptophan. A D gene is named only where the DNA matches it firmly. Size values are once, few and many counts, or a class for expanded clones, and some rows have none.

j_gene	d_gene	abundance	v_gene	CDR3nt	CDR3aa
TRBJ1-6	NA	NA	TRBV27	TGTGCCAGCAGTTTATACGGGATTTCACCCCTCCACTTT	CASSLYGISPLHF
TRBJ1-2	NA	NA	TRBV10-3	TGTGCCATCAGTGAGTCAGGGGATGGCTACACCTTC	CAISESGDGYTF
TRBJ2-1	TRBD1	NA	TRBV9	TGTGCCAGCAGCGGACCCGGGACAGGGGGCCCCTACAATGAGCAGTTCTTC	CASSGPGTGGPYNEQFF
TRBJ1-3	NA	NA	TRBV5-1	TGCGCCAGCAGCCCTGAGGACTTAGGAAACACCATATATTTT	CASSPEDLGNTIYF
TRBJ1-6	TRBD1	NA	TRBV7-9	TGTGCCAGCAGCCGGTCCGGGACAGGGAGAAATAATTCACCCCTCCACTTT	CASSRSGTGRNNSPLHF
TRBJ1-4	NA	few	TRBV23-1	TGCGCCAGCAGTCAATCGGGACTTGCAACTAATGAAAAACTGTTTTTT	CASSQSGLATNEKLFF
TRBJ2-1	TRBD2	NA	TRBV9	TGTGCCAGCAGCGTAGAGGGACTAGCGGGAGTCAGAGAGCAGTTCTTC	CASSVEGLAGVREQFF
TRBJ1-2	TRBD1	once	TRBV7-3	TGTGCCAGCAGCTTAACCTTCGACAGGGGGAAAGGCTACACCTTC	CASSLTFDRGKGYTF
TRBJ1-1	NA	NA	TRBV5-1	TGCGCCAGCAGCTTCGGCGGCTACACTGAAGCTTTCTTT	CASSFGGYTEAFF
TRBJ1-6	NA	NA	TRBV28	TGTGCCAGCAGGTCACCCCAGGGGAATAATTCACCCCTCCACTTT	CASRSPQGNNSPLHF
TRBJ2-1	NA	NA	TRBV7-3	TGTGCCAGCAGCTTAGGGCGCTACTCGAGCTCCTACAATGAGCAGTTCTTC	CASSLGRYSSSYNEQFF
TRBJ2-7	TRBD1	NA	TRBV12-3/TRBV12-4	TGTGCCAGCAGTTTGGGACAGAGTTACGAGCAGTACTTC	CASSLGQSYEQYF
TRBJ1-1	TRBD1	NA	TRBV5-1	TGCGCCAGCAGCCGCGGACAGGAGAACACTGAAGCTTTCTTT	CASSRGQENTEAFF
TRBJ1-1	NA	NA	TRBV6-5	TGTGCCAGCAGTATCAGGATGAACACTGAAGCTTTCTTT	CASSIRMNTEAFF
TRBJ1-4	TRBD1	NA	TRBV2	TGTGCCAGCAGTCGACAGGGGGCCAATGAAAAACTGTTTTTT	CASSRQGANEKLFF
TRBJ1-1	NA	NA	TRBV19	TGTGCCAGTAGTATTAGGGGCAACACTGAAGCTTTCTTT	CASSIRGNTEAFF
TRBJ1-4	TRBD1	few	TRBV9	TGTGCCAGCAGCCCATCAGGGGGGAATGAAAAACTGTTTTTT	CASSPSGGNEKLFF
TRBJ1-5	TRBD1	NA	TRBV5-8	TGTGCCAGCAGCTACCGTGACAGGGCAGGGTTGATAAGCAATCAGCCCCAGCATTTT	CASSYRDRAGLISNQPQHF
TRBJ2-1	TRBD2	NA	TRBV4-1	TGCGCCAGCAGCCAAGAAGCGGGAGGGTGGGGTGAGCAGTTCTTC	CASSQEAGGWGEQFF
TRBJ1-5	NA	NA	TRBV7-8	TGTGCCAGCAGCTTCCTAGGCCAGCCCCAGCATTTT	CASSFLGQPQHF
TRBJ2-1	NA	few	TRBV7-9	TGTGCCAGCAGCTCGGACTTAGACTACAATGAGCAGTTCTTC	CASSSDLDYNEQFF
TRBJ2-1	TRBD2	NA	TRBV3-1/TRBV3-2	TGTGCCAGCAGCCTTAGCGGGCGTGGTGAGCAGTTCTTC	CASSLSGRGEQFF
TRBJ2-2	NA	NA	TRBV15	TGTGCCACCAGCAGAGCCGGAGTTGGCTCGGCTACCGGGGAGCTGTTTTTT	CATSRAGVGSATGELFF
TRBJ1-2	NA	many	TRBV6-5	TGTGCCAGCAGCGCCGTAGACAGGACCTATGGCTACACCTTC	CASSAVDRTYGYTF
TRBJ1-3	NA	NA	TRBV19	TGTGCCAGTAGTATCGGGGGAGCTGGAAACACCATATATTTT	CASSIGGAGNTIYF
TRBJ2-3	NA	NA	TRBV30	TGTGCCTGGAGTTCTATGATATCTGGCACAGATACGCAGTATTTT	CAWSSMISGTDTQYF
TRBJ2-6	TRBD1	NA	TRBV11-1	TGTGCCAGCAGCCTCGACAGGGCCTCTGGGGCCAACGTCCTGACTTTC	CASSLDRASGANVLTF
TRBJ2-1	NA	NA	TRBV9	TGTGCCAGCAGCGTATCAGGGGAAACCTACAATGAGCAGTTCTTC	CASSVSGETYNEQFF
TRBJ1-4	NA	NA	TRBV7-8	TGTGCCAGCAGCTCCGAGGAAGGGGCGTGGGAAAAACTGTTTTTT	CASSSEEGAWEKLFF
TRBJ1-2	NA	NA	TRBV19	TGTGCCAGTATAATATTGGGCCTTTATGGCTACACCTTC	CASIILGLYGYTF
TRBJ2-2	TRBD2	NA	TRBV3-1/TRBV3-2	TGTGCCAGCAGCCAAGATAGGACTAGCGGGAGTAACACCGGGGAGCTGTTTTTT	CASSQDRTSGSNTGELFF
TRBJ1-2	TRBD1	NA	TRBV7-9	TGTGCCAGCAGCTTCTGGGGAGCCGGGACAGGGGTAGGCTACACCTTC	CASSFWGAGTGVGYTF
TRBJ1-5	TRBD1	NA	TRBV28	TGTGCCAGCAGTGGGCACAGGGGAGGCAATCAGCCCCAGCATTTT	CASSGHRGGNQPQHF
TRBJ2-2	TRBD1	NA	TRBV5-1	TGCGCCAGCAGCCCCCTCGGACAGGCGAACACCGGGGAGCTGTTTTTT	CASSPLGQANTGELFF
TRBJ2-2	TRBD1	NA	TRBV5-1	TGCGCCAGCAGCGCCGGGACAGGGGGCTTCGGGGAGCTGTTTTTT	CASSAGTGGFGELFF
TRBJ1-1	NA	NA	TRBV2	TGTGCCAGCAGGAACAGGAACACTGAAGCTTTCTTT	CASRNRNTEAFF
TRBJ2-1	TRBD2	NA	TRBV5-4	TGTGCCAGCAGCTTGGGACTAGCGGGGGGTTTCAATGAGCAGTTCTTC	CASSLGLAGGFNEQFF
TRBJ2-5	TRBD1	many	TRBV2	TGTGCCAGCCGGACCGACAGGGATGGGACCCAGTACTTC	CASRTDRDGTQYF
TRBJ1-1	NA	NA	TRBV11-2	TGTGCCAGCAGTCCGGACAGTAGTACGAACACTGAAGCTTTCTTT	CASSPDSSTNTEAFF
TRBJ1-5	NA	NA	TRBV4-1	TGCGCCAGCAGCCCCCTCCCGGACAGAAATCAGCCCCAGCATTTT	CASSPLPDRNQPQHF
TRBJ1-6	TRBD1	NA	TRBV11-2	TGTGCCAGCAGCTTCAGGGGGAGCAATTCACCCCTCCACTTT	CASSFRGSNSPLHF
TRBJ2-5	TRBD1	NA	TRBV11-2	TGTGCCAGCAGTGGACAGGGAATGGAGACCCAGTACTTC	CASSGQGMETQYF
TRBJ2-7	TRBD1	NA	TRBV6-5	TGTGCCAGCAGCAGGACAGGGTACGAGCAGTACTTC	CASSRTGYEQYF
TRBJ2-1	NA	NA	TRBV11-2	TGTGCCAGCAGCATCCTGGGGGCGAGCTCCTACAATGAGCAGTTCTTC	CASSILGASSYNEQFF
TRBJ1-2	NA	few	TRBV29-1	TGCAGCGTTGAACCTGGCCATGGCTACACCTTC	CSVEPGHGYTF